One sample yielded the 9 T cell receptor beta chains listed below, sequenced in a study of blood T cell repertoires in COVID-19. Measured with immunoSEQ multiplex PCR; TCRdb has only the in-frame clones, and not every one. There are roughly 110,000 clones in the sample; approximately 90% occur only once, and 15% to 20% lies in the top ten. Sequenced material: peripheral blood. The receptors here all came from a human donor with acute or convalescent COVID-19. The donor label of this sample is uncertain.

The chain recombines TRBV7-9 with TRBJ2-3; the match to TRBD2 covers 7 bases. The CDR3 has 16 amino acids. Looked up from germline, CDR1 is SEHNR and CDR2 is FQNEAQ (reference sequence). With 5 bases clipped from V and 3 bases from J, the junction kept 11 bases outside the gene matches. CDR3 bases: TGTGCCAGCAGCGGCAGTCGGGTCGGGGGGACAGATACGCAGTATTTT. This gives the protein CASSGSRVGGTDTQYF.

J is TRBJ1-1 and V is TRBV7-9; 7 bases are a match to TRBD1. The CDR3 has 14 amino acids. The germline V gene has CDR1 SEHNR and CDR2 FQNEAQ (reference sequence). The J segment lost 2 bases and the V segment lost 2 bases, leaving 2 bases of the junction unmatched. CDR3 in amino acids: CASSLSGGNTEAFF. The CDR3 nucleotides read TGTGCCAGCAGCTTATCAGGGGGTAACACTGAAGCTTTCTTT.

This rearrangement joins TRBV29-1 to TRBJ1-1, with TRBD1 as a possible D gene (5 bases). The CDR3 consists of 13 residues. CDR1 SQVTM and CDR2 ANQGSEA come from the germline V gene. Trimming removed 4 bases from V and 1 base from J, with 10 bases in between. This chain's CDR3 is CSVVRQGNTEAFF. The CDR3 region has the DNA TGCAGCGTTGTACGGCAGGGGAACACTGAAGCTTTCTTT.

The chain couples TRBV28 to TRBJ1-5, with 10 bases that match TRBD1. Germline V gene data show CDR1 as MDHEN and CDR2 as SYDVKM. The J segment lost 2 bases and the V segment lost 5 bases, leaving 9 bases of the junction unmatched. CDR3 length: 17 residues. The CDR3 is CASSPWDRGRGNQPQHF. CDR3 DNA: TGTGCCAGCAGTCCATGGGACAGGGGACGGGGCAATCAGCCCCAGCATTTT.

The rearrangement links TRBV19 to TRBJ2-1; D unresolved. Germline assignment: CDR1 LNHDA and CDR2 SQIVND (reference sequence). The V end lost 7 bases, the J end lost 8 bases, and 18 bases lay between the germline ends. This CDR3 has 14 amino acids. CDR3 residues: CASKKVATMDEQFF. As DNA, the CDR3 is TGTGCCAGTAAAAAGGTAGCCACAATGGATGAGCAGTTCTTC. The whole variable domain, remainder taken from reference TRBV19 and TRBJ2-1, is DGGITQSPKYLFRKEGQNVTLSCEQNLNHDAMYWYRQDPGQGLRLIYYSQIVNDFQKGDIAEGYSVSREKKESFPLTVTSAQKNPTAFYLCASKKVATMDEQFFGPGTRLTVL.

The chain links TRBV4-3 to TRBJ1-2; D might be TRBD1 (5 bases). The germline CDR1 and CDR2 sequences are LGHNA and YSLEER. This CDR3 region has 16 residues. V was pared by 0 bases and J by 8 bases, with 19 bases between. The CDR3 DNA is TGCGCCAGCAGCCAAGATGCTATTCGGGGGTTCTACGGCTACACCTTC. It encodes CASSQDAIRGFYGYTF.

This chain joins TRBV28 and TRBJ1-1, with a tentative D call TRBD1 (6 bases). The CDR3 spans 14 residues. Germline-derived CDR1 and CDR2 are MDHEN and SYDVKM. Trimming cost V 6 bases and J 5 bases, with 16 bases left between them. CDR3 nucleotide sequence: TGTGCCAGCAGGCCACAGGGATGGAGTACTGAAGCTTTCTTT. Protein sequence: CASRPQGWSTEAFF.

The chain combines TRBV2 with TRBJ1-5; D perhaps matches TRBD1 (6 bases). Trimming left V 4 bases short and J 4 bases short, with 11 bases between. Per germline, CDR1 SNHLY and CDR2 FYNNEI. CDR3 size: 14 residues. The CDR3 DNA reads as TGTGCCAGCAGTGCTGGGGGCCCGAATCAGCCCCAGCATTTT. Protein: CASSAGGPNQPQHF.

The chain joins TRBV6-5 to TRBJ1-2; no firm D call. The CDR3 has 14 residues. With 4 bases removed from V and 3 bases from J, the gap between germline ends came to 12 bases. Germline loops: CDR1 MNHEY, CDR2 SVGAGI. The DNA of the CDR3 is TGTGCCAGCAGTTTGAACGGGGAATACTATGGCTACACCTTC. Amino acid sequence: CASSLNGEYYGYTF.